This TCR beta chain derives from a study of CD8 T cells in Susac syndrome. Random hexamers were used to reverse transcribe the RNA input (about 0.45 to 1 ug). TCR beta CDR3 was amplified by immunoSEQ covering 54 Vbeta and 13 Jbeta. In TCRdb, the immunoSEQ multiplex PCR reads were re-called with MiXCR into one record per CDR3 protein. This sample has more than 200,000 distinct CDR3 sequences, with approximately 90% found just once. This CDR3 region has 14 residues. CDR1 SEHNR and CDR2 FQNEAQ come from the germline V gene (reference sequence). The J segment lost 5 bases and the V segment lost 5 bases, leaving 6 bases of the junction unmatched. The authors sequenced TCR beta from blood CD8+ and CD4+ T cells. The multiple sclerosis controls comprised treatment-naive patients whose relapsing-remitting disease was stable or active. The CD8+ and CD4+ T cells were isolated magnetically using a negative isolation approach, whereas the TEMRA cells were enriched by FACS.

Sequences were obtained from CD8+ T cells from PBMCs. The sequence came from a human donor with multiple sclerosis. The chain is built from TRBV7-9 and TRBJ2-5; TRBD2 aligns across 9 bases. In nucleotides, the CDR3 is TGTGCCAGCAGCCCCGGGACTAGCCGTGAGACCCAGTACTTC. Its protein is CASSPGTSRETQYF.